Shown below are 18 T cell receptor beta chains from a single sample sequenced in a study of identifying expanded T cells in peripheral blood. Using immunoSEQ multiplex PCR, the repertoire was profiled, and TCRdb retains in-frame clones only, with some absent. This table holds about 120,000 clones, roughly 82% found once. Sample: blood. The receptors were gathered from a person between 18 and 70 years old in good health.

The chain carries TRBV6-5 and TRBJ1-1, with no clear D. Trimming removed 6 bases at V and 4 bases at J, with 9 bases between. Germline V gene data show CDR1 as MNHEY and CDR2 as SVGAGI. The CDR3 covers 12 residues. CDR3 bases: TGTGCCAGCAGGTATGGGAGCACTGAAGCTTTCTTT. Protein product: CASRYGSTEAFF.

V gene TRBV29-1 combines with J gene TRBJ1-1; D gene ambiguous. The V and J ends lost 1 base and 10 bases respectively, with 19 bases between them. Germline V gene data show CDR1 as SQVTM and CDR2 as ANQGSEA. CDR3 length: 14 amino acids. The DNA of the CDR3 is TGCAGCGTTGAAGCATTTGGGAGGGCCGGCGGAGCTTTCTTT. It yields the protein CSVEAFGRAGGAFF.

The chain has TRBV30 and TRBJ1-1, with D maybe TRBD1 (5 bases). Trimming took 2 bases from V and 7 from J, leaving 17 bases between them. CDR3 size: 14 residues. Germline CDR1 GTSNPN, CDR2 SVGIG (reference sequence). The CDR3 loop is CAWSFTGTEIEAFF. CDR3 coding DNA: TGTGCCTGGAGTTTCACCGGGACGGAGATTGAAGCTTTCTTT.

This clone has a handful of counts. V gene TRBV18 combines with J gene TRBJ1-6; 9 bases agree with TRBD1. The J segment lost 5 bases and the V segment lost 8 bases, leaving 4 bases of the junction unmatched. Per germline, CDR1 KGHSH and CDR2 LQKENI. This CDR3 has 14 amino acids. The CDR3 loop reads CASAGTGNNSPLHF. In DNA form, the CDR3 reads TGTGCCAGCGCAGGGACAGGGAATAATTCACCCCTCCACTTT.

The chain has TRBV7-9 and TRBJ1-3; D is unresolved. Germline V CDR1 and CDR2: SEHNR, FQNEAQ (reference sequence). V was pared by 0 bases and J by 0 bases, with 9 bases between. The CDR3 length is 16 residues. The CDR3 region is CASSLAGSYSGNTIYF. CDR3 in DNA: TGTGCCAGCAGCTTAGCGGGCAGTTACTCTGGAAACACCATATATTTT.

CDR3 in amino acids: CASSYRLRGTEAFF. Here the CDR3 DNA reads TGTGCCAGCAGTTACCGGTTACGAGGAACTGAAGCTTTCTTT. V is TRBV6-5 and J is TRBJ1-1; D uncertain. CDR1 and CDR2 from the germline V gene are MNHEY and SVGAGI. Trimming took 2 bases from V and 5 from J, leaving 12 bases between them. The CDR3 is 14 residues long.

The CDR3 reads CSVVPVGGEQYF. In DNA form, the CDR3 reads TGCAGCGTTGTGCCGGTGGGGGGCGAGCAGTACTTC. This sequence joins TRBV29-1 and TRBJ2-7; D might be TRBD2 (6 bases). V lost 4 bases and J 6 bases, leaving 13 bases between the germline ends. Germline CDR1 is SQVTM and CDR2 is ANQGSEA. The CDR3 contains 12 residues.

V usage is TRBV9 and J usage is TRBJ1-1; D possibly corresponds to TRBD1 (5 bases). Between the trimmed V and J ends, which lost 3 bases and 0 bases, there was a span of 15 bases. CDR1 and CDR2 (germline): SGDLS, YYNGEE. CDR3 length equals 16 residues. The CDR3 nucleotides are TGTGCCAGCAGCGCCGATCCGGGACCATTGAACACTGAAGCTTTCTTT. Amino acids: CASSADPGPLNTEAFF.

This sequence joins TRBV7-9 and TRBJ2-6, with 7 positions matching TRBD1. The CDR3 spans 17 residues. V trimming: 5 bases; J trimming: 0 bases; junction bases outside the gene matches: 7. Per germline, CDR1 SEHNR and CDR2 FQNEAQ (reference sequence). Written as DNA, the CDR3 is TGTGCCAGCAGCGAACCCCGACAGGGCTCTGGGGCCAACGTCCTGACTTTC. As protein: CASSEPRQGSGANVLTF. The full variable domain, completed using reference TRBV7-9 and TRBJ2-6, is DTGVSQNPRHKITKRGQNVTFRCDPISEHNRLYWYRQTLGQGPEFLTYFQNEAQLEKSRLLSDRFSAERPKGSFSTLEIQRTEQGDSAMYLCASSEPRQGSGANVLTFGAGSRLTVL.

The genes are TRBV9 and TRBJ1-4; D not resolved. Germline V gene data show CDR1 as SGDLS and CDR2 as YYNGEE. The CDR3 has 16 residues. The V end was cut by 6 bases, the J end by 0 bases, with 15 bases between. This CDR3 is CASTRWFYATNEKLFF. CDR3 bases: TGTGCCAGCACTCGCTGGTTTTATGCAACTAATGAAAAACTGTTTTTT.

CDR3 in DNA: TGCGCCAGCAACCCTGCTGGCCAGGCCCAAGAGACCCAGTACTTC. Translation gives CASNPAGQAQETQYF. The V call is TRBV5-1, the J call TRBJ2-5; no firm D call. The V gene lost 6 bases and the J gene lost 1 base, with 16 bases spanning the gap. This CDR3 is 15 amino acids long. From germline, CDR1 is SGHRS and CDR2 YFSETQ. The full variable domain, completed using reference TRBV5-1 and TRBJ2-5, is KAGVTQTPRYLIKTRGQQVTLSCSPISGHRSVSWYQQTPGQGLQFLFEYFSETQRNKGNFPGRFSGRQFSNSRSEMNVSTLELGDSALYLCASNPAGQAQETQYFGPGTRLLVL.

The chain is built from TRBV11-2 and TRBJ1-2; D remains unclear. Germline values: CDR1 SGHAT, CDR2 FQNNGV. The CDR3 totals 16 residues. V gave up 5 bases and J gave up 0 bases, with 16 bases separating them. CDR3 sequence: CASSARSRRTNYGYTF. The DNA of the CDR3 is TGTGCCAGCAGCGCCCGATCACGCAGGACTAACTATGGCTACACCTTC.

The CDR3 loop reads CTSEVDRETYEQYF. As DNA, the CDR3 is TGCACCAGCGAAGTCGACAGAGAAACCTACGAGCAGTACTTC. The chain joins TRBV1 to TRBJ2-7; the D call of TRBD1 is as the table states it, not checked on the DNA. TRBV1 is classified as a pseudogene. The CDR3 has 14 residues.

This clone has only a few counts. This chain connects TRBV4-3 to TRBJ2-1; D tentatively reads TRBD1 or TRBD2 (5 bases each). This CDR3 contains 15 residues. The germline V and J ends were trimmed by 1 base and 5 bases, with 12 bases remaining between them. Germline V lookup: CDR1 LGHNA, CDR2 YSLEER. The CDR3 region is CASSQGLGANNEQFF. CDR3 coding DNA: TGCGCCAGCAGCCAAGGTCTCGGGGCCAACAATGAGCAGTTCTTC.

This clone was seen only once. The chain combines TRBV5-4 with TRBJ2-2; either TRBD1 or TRBD2 may fit D (5 bases each). The germline V and J ends were trimmed by 2 bases and 4 bases, with 12 bases remaining between them. This CDR3 is 15 amino acids long. Germline CDR1 is SGHNT and CDR2 is YYREEE (reference sequence). The CDR3 reads CASSFQIGGTGELFF. CDR3 DNA: TGTGCCAGCAGCTTTCAAATTGGGGGCACCGGGGAGCTGTTTTTT.

The chain is built from TRBV11-3 and TRBJ1-2, with D possibly matching TRBD1 (5 bases). The CDR3 extends over 17 amino acids. Germline assignment: CDR1 SGHNT and CDR2 YENEEA. V lost 1 base to trimming and J lost 6 bases, with 21 bases between them. The CDR3 spells CASSLGAGQGYKDGYTF. The CDR3 coding sequence is TGTGCCAGCAGCTTAGGAGCAGGGCAGGGCTATAAGGATGGCTACACCTTC.

This sequence joins TRBV2 and TRBJ1-4; D is possibly TRBD1 (5 bases). Deletions cut 8 bases from V and 8 bases from J, with 15 bases between. The CDR3 loop spans 13 amino acids. CDR1 is SNHLY and CDR2 is FYNNEI in the germline V gene. CDR3 bases: TGTGCCAGCGGTACGAGATGGGGGGAAAAACTGTTTTTT. Translation: CASGTRWGEKLFF.

The rearrangement joins TRBV13 to TRBJ2-7; weak D call: TRBD1 (5 bases). The V gene's germline CDR1 is PRHDT and CDR2 FYEKMQ (reference sequence). The CDR3 consists of 13 residues. V dropped 5 bases and J dropped 7 bases, with 15 bases sitting between them. CDR3 amino acids: CASSPENAGEQYF. The CDR3 bases are TGTGCCAGCAGCCCGGAAAACGCAGGGGAGCAGTACTTC.